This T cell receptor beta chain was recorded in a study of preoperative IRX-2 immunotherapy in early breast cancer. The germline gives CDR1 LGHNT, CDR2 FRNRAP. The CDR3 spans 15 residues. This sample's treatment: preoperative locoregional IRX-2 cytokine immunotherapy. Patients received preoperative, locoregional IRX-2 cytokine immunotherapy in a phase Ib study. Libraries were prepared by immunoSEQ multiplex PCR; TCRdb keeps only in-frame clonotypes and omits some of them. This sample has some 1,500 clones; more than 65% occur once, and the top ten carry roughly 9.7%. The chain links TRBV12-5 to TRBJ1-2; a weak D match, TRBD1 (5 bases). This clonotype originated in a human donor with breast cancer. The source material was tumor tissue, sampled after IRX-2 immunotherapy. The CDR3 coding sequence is TGTGCCAGCACCATGCCGGGTAGGGGCAACTATGGCTACACCTTC. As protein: CASTMPGRGNYGYTF.